These 16 T cell receptor beta chains were sequenced from one sample in a study of shared clonotypes between healthy human individuals. CD8 cells classed as naive were CD45RO-negative and positively selected for CCR7, excluding terminally differentiated effector memory CD45RA+ cells. TCRdb's copy holds only in-frame clones and misses some; the assay was immunoSEQ multiplex PCR. Of about 1,900,000 clones listed, roughly 94% are singletons. The sequenced sample was naive CD8+ T cells sorted from blood. The receptors originated from a man in his late teens or twenties in good health.

The chain recombines TRBV2 with TRBJ2-1, with 15 bases lining up with TRBD2. CDR1 and CDR2 from the germline V gene are SNHLY and FYNNEI. The CDR3 consists of 17 residues. V dropped 6 bases and J dropped 8; count of bases not matched to a gene: 11. The CDR3 spells CASSQLGLAGGTDEQFF. CDR3 bases: TGTGCCAGCAGCCAACTGGGACTAGCGGGGGGTACAGATGAGCAGTTCTTC.

The chain links TRBV13 to TRBJ2-1, with 9 bases that match TRBD2. Trimming took 5 bases from V and 9 from J; bases not matched to a gene: 11. The germline CDR1 and CDR2 sequences are PRHDT and FYEKMQ (reference sequence). The CDR3 contains 15 residues. Written as DNA, the CDR3 is TGTGCCAGCAGCCCCGACGGGACTAGCCTTAGTGAGCAGTTCTTC. Amino acids: CASSPDGTSLSEQFF.

The V call is TRBV5-5, the J call TRBJ2-3; 12 positions match TRBD2. CDR1 SGHKS and CDR2 YYEKEE come from the germline V gene (reference sequence). J lost 1 base, V lost 1 base, and 1 base had no gene match. The CDR3 has 16 amino acids. DNA for the CDR3: TGTGCCAGCAGCTTGCGGACTAGCGGGGGCACAGATACGCAGTATTTT. It translates to CASSLRTSGGTDTQYF.

The chain links TRBV5-6 to TRBJ2-1, with no clear D. This CDR3 is 13 amino acids long. V was pared by 0 bases and J by 7 bases, with 8 bases between. Per germline, CDR1 SGHDT and CDR2 YYEEEE. CDR3 in DNA: TGTGCCAGCAGCTTGGCCTTGCGAAATGAGCAGTTCTTC. It specifies CASSLALRNEQFF.

This chain uses TRBV19 with TRBJ1-6; unclear D gene. CDR3 length: 15 amino acids. The V gene lost 3 bases and the J gene lost 8 bases, with 14 bases spanning the gap. The V gene's germline CDR1 is LNHDA and CDR2 SQIVND (reference sequence). CDR3 coding DNA: TGTGCCAGTAGTATTATGACCCACGTGGATTCACCCCTCCACTTT. Translating gives CASSIMTHVDSPLHF.

V gene TRBV15 combines with J gene TRBJ2-5, with TRBD1 matching over 7 bases. CDR1 and CDR2 (germline): LNHNV, YYDKDF (reference sequence). Trimming removed 4 bases from V and 4 bases from J; junction bases left unmatched: 6. The CDR3 runs 14 residues. In DNA, the CDR3 is TGTGCCACCAGCAACACAGGGGTCTTAGAGACCCAGTACTTC. It specifies CATSNTGVLETQYF.

This CDR3 reads CASSEGGGAADTQYF. Written as DNA, the CDR3 is TGTGCCAGCAGTGAAGGCGGGGGGGCAGCAGATACGCAGTATTTT. The gene calls are TRBV6-4 and TRBJ2-3, with 9 bases that match TRBD2. The CDR3 is made up of 15 amino acids. J was trimmed by 4 bases and V by 3 bases; bases with no gene match: 5. CDR1 is MRHNA, CDR2 SNTAGT, per germline.

To note about this clone: In the same sample, other DNA sequences code for this CDR3. DNA of the CDR3: TGTGCCAGCAGCTTAGTATTAGCGGGAAGCCACGAGCAGTACTTC. Translated: CASSLVLAGSHEQYF. The J gene is TRBJ2-7, the V gene TRBV7-9, with 8 bases fitting TRBD2. Germline values: CDR1 SEHNR, CDR2 FQNEAQ (reference sequence). CDR3 length: 15 amino acids. After removal of 1 base from V and 5 bases from J, the junction contained 7 bases not matched to a gene.

Points on this clone: The same CDR3 can be traced to other DNA sequences in this sample. The genes are TRBV4-3 and TRBJ2-7, with 8 nucleotides matching TRBD2. This CDR3 has 15 amino acids. Germline CDR1 LGHNA, CDR2 YSLEER. The V and J ends lost 0 bases and 1 base, in that order; junction bases with no gene match: 2. The CDR3 here is CASSQDRLASYEQYF. Here the CDR3 DNA reads TGCGCCAGCAGCCAAGACCGACTAGCGTCCTACGAGCAGTACTTC.

This clone was observed a handful of times. The chain is built from TRBV2 and TRBJ2-7; D possibly corresponds to TRBD2 (7 bases). The CDR3 is 12 residues long. The V gene's germline CDR1 is SNHLY and CDR2 FYNNEI. V shed 9 bases and J shed 5 bases, with 14 bases lying between them. This chain's CDR3 is CASTAGAHEQYF. The CDR3 bases are TGTGCCAGTACGGCGGGGGCCCACGAGCAGTACTTC.

V and J are TRBV5-1 and TRBJ2-7; 8 bases fit TRBD2. J lost 2 bases, V lost 2 bases, and 3 bases had no gene match. Germline values: CDR1 SGHRS, CDR2 YFSETQ. The CDR3 is 14 amino acids. As DNA, the CDR3 is TGCGCCAGCAGCTTTGGTAGCGGGACCTACGAGCAGTACTTC. This gives the protein CASSFGSGTYEQYF.

The J gene is TRBJ2-3, the V gene TRBV5-1, with 8 bases matching TRBD1. Germline V lookup: CDR1 SGHRS, CDR2 YFSETQ. The CDR3 loop spans 15 amino acids. Germline trimming cut 7 bases from V and 2 bases from J; bases unmatched to any gene: 9. Written as DNA, the CDR3 is TGCGCCAGCGCTGAGGGGACAGGACTCACAGATACGCAGTATTTT. Its translation: CASAEGTGLTDTQYF.

The chain employs TRBV2 and TRBJ2-1; no clear D. This CDR3 has 12 amino acids. V lost 7 bases and J 5 bases, leaving 9 bases between the germline ends. The germline V gene has CDR1 SNHLY and CDR2 FYNNEI. In DNA, the CDR3 is TGTGCCAGCATCGTCGCGCACAATGAGCAGTTCTTC. Translation: CASIVAHNEQFF.

This chain links TRBV9 with TRBJ2-2; tentatively, D is TRBD1 or TRBD2 (5 bases each). The germline gives CDR1 SGDLS, CDR2 YYNGEE. V dropped 4 bases and J dropped 5 bases, with 24 bases sitting between them. The CDR3 contains 18 residues. The CDR3 coding sequence is TGTGCCAGCAGCCCGCATGAGGGACGGGCTTTTGGGACCGGGGAGCTGTTTTTT. Residues: CASSPHEGRAFGTGELFF. Complete variable domain (other parts from reference TRBV9 and TRBJ2-2): DSGVTQTPKHLITATGQRVTLRCSPRSGDLSVYWYQQSLDQGLQFLIQYYNGEERAKGNILERFSAQQFPDLHSELNLSSLELGDSALYFCASSPHEGRAFGTGELFFGEGSRLTVL.

This chain joins TRBV5-1 and TRBJ2-5, with D possibly called TRBD1 or TRBD2 (5 bases each). Trimming shortened V by 2 bases and J by 5 bases, and 16 bases separated the two germline ends. The V gene's germline CDR1 is SGHRS and CDR2 YFSETQ. This CDR3 comprises 15 residues. The CDR3 protein is CASSFDRSPGETQYF. CDR3 nucleotides: TGCGCCAGCAGCTTCGACAGAAGTCCGGGGGAGACCCAGTACTTC.

The gene calls are TRBV9 and TRBJ2-2; weak D call: TRBD2 (6 bases). Looked up from germline, CDR1 is SGDLS and CDR2 is YYNGEE. V dropped 2 bases and J dropped 7 bases, with 15 bases sitting between them. The CDR3 sequence is 15 residues long. The CDR3, as DNA: TGTGCCAGCAGCGTGGCCCCGGGAGCCGGCGGGGAGCTGTTTTTT. Its protein is CASSVAPGAGGELFF.